These 21 T cell receptor beta chains were all obtained from the same sample, sequenced in a study of blood T cell repertoires in COVID-19. Clones were read by immunoSEQ multiplex PCR, and TCRdb kept only the in-frame ones, dropping some. Altogether over 100,000 clones are present, about nine tenths being singletons, with the ten largest covering about 4.7%. Sequenced: peripheral blood. These receptors were obtained from a man aged 35 to 55 with acute or convalescent COVID-19.

V usage is TRBV7-8 and J usage is TRBJ1-2; 7 bases are shared with TRBD1. After removal of 6 bases from V and 5 bases from J, the junction contained 6 bases not matched to a gene. CDR3 size: 13 residues. Germline V lookup: CDR1 SGHVS, CDR2 FQNEAQ. The CDR3 region is CASSEQGWYGYTF. The DNA of the CDR3 is TGTGCCAGCAGTGAACAGGGGTGGTATGGCTACACCTTC.

The chain carries TRBV9 and TRBJ2-1; possible D gene TRBD1, 6 bases. V lost 8 bases and J lost 2, with 17 bases in between. Germline V gene sequence: CDR1 SGDLS, CDR2 YYNGEE. This CDR3 region has 15 residues. The CDR3 loop is CARGARGDPYNEQFF. The CDR3 coding sequence is TGTGCCAGGGGGGCTAGAGGGGATCCCTACAATGAGCAGTTCTTC.

This chain joins TRBV19 and TRBJ1-5; D not resolved. The V and J ends lost 7 bases and 7 bases respectively, with 14 bases between them. This CDR3 comprises 13 residues. The germline V gene encodes CDR1 LNHDA and CDR2 SQIVND (reference sequence). The CDR3 nucleotides are TGTGCCAGTAACCCGGGGAGCGAGCAGCCCCAGCATTTT. This gives the protein CASNPGSEQPQHF.

The chain is built from TRBV30 and TRBJ2-2, with TRBD2 matching 11 bases. V was pared by 4 bases and J by 6 bases, with 7 bases of the junction left unmatched. Germline values: CDR1 GTSNPN, CDR2 SVGIG (reference sequence). The CDR3 extends over 15 amino acids. CDR3 region: CAWNRKGLAAGELFF. The CDR3 DNA is TGTGCCTGGAACCGCAAGGGACTAGCGGCCGGGGAGCTGTTTTTT.

The chain employs TRBV11-3 and TRBJ2-3; maybe TRBD1 (5 bases). Germline V CDR1 and CDR2: SGHNT, YENEEA. V dropped 0 bases and J dropped 7 bases, with 11 bases sitting between them. This CDR3 is built from 14 residues. CDR3 loop: CASSLDRAGHTQYF. The CDR3, as DNA: TGTGCCAGCAGCTTAGACAGGGCCGGCCATACGCAGTATTTT.

The J gene is TRBJ2-1, the V gene TRBV30; D not resolved. With 5 bases removed from V and 8 bases from J, the gap between germline ends came to 10 bases. The CDR3 contains 11 residues. Germline loops: CDR1 GTSNPN, CDR2 SVGIG (reference sequence). CDR3 bases: TGTGCCTGGGGCCTGACTCATGAGCAGTTCTTC. Its translation: CAWGLTHEQFF.

CDR3 DNA: TGTGCCTGGTACACAGGGGGCTCGTATGGCTACACCTTC. This gives the protein CAWYTGGSYGYTF. V gene TRBV30 combines with J gene TRBJ1-2; 9 nucleotides match TRBD1. CDR3 length: 13 residues. The J segment lost 5 bases and the V segment lost 5 bases, leaving 6 bases of the junction unmatched. In germline, CDR1 is GTSNPN, CDR2 SVGIG (reference sequence).

The V call is TRBV6-5, the J call TRBJ1-1, with TRBD1 as a possible D gene (6 bases). V lost 6 bases and J 1 base, leaving 12 bases between the germline ends. The CDR3 consists of 14 residues. Germline V CDR1 and CDR2: MNHEY, SVGAGI. As DNA, the CDR3 is TGTGCCAGCAGGGACGACAGGAAGAACACTGAAGCTTTCTTT. It encodes CASRDDRKNTEAFF.

The chain is built from TRBV6-5 and TRBJ1-2, with a weak D call TRBD1 (6 bases). The CDR3 is 13 residues long. Per the germline V gene, CDR1 is MNHEY and CDR2 is SVGAGI. The V end lost 8 bases, the J end lost 6 bases, and 16 bases lay between the germline ends. The CDR3 sequence: CASGMLQGDGYTF. For the CDR3, the DNA is TGTGCCAGCGGAATGCTACAGGGTGATGGCTACACCTTC.

The chain is built from TRBV7-2 and TRBJ2-5, with D tentatively TRBD2 (6 bases). V was clipped by 7 bases and J by 0 bases, with 18 bases between them. This CDR3 is built from 16 residues. Germline V gene lookup returns CDR1 SGHTA and CDR2 FQGNSA. CDR3: CASTHGGSLYQETQYF. CDR3 nucleotide sequence: TGTGCCAGCACCCACGGGGGAAGCTTGTACCAAGAGACCCAGTACTTC.

This clone was counted a single time. The V gene is TRBV19, the J gene TRBJ2-7; D unresolved. The CDR3 covers 12 residues. Germline loops: CDR1 LNHDA, CDR2 SQIVND (reference sequence). V was cut by 8 bases and J by 5 bases, with 13 bases left in between. The CDR3 DNA sequence: TGTGCCAGTTCTGCGTCGTCTCACGAGCAGTACTTC. As protein: CASSASSHEQYF.

The rearrangement links TRBV19 to TRBJ2-5, with D possibly being TRBD2 (5 bases). This CDR3 has 14 residues. V was shortened by 3 bases and J by 0 bases, with 8 bases between the two germline ends. Looked up from germline, CDR1 is LNHDA and CDR2 is SQIVND (reference sequence). CDR3 loop: CASSMSGYQETQYF. CDR3 in DNA: TGTGCCAGTAGTATGAGCGGTTACCAAGAGACCCAGTACTTC.

The chain carries TRBV5-1 and TRBJ1-1; no reliable D call. This CDR3 is 15 amino acids long. Germline lookup yields CDR1 SGHRS and CDR2 YFSETQ. Trimming left V 7 bases short and J 0 bases short, with 16 bases between. CDR3 nucleotide sequence: TGCGCCAGCTCTAGCTCGGCACGGATGAACACTGAAGCTTTCTTT. It is translated as CASSSSARMNTEAFF.

CDR3 region: CATSREVDFDEQFF. The CDR3 nucleotides are TGTGCCACCAGCAGAGAAGTAGACTTCGATGAGCAGTTCTTC. V and J are TRBV15 and TRBJ2-1, with no clear D. Deletions cut 0 bases from V and 8 bases from J, with 11 bases between. CDR1 LNHNV and CDR2 YYDKDF come from the germline V gene (reference sequence). The CDR3 totals 14 residues.

This clone was recorded only once. This chain joins TRBV18 and TRBJ1-2, with TRBD1 matching over 10 bases. Germline CDR1 KGHSH, CDR2 LQKENI. The CDR3 contains 15 residues. V trimming: 3 bases; J trimming: 8 bases; junction bases outside the gene matches: 9. CDR3 protein: CASSPPRDRGWGYTF. CDR3 in DNA: TGTGCCAGCTCACCCCCTCGGGACAGGGGTTGGGGCTACACCTTC.

The genes are TRBV6-5 and TRBJ1-2; a weak D match, TRBD1 (5 bases). This CDR3 has 15 residues. V was cut by 7 bases and J by 0 bases, with 15 bases left in between. From germline, CDR1 is MNHEY and CDR2 SVGAGI. CDR3 in amino acids: CASTLTAITNYGYTF. In DNA, the CDR3 is TGTGCCAGCACCCTGACAGCGATTACTAACTATGGCTACACCTTC.

The chain employs TRBV19 and TRBJ1-1, with D possibly matching TRBD1 (5 bases). Germline lookup yields CDR1 LNHDA and CDR2 SQIVND (reference sequence). CDR3 length equals 13 residues. The ends were cut back, 6 bases at V and 5 bases at J, with 13 bases in the middle. In DNA, the CDR3 is TGTGCCAGTAGAAGGGGCCGGGAGACTGAAGCTTTCTTT. Protein sequence: CASRRGRETEAFF.

This sequence joins TRBV30 and TRBJ1-3; D call uncertain. V gave up 3 bases and J gave up 0 bases, with 6 bases separating them. The length of the CDR3 is 13 residues. Germline lookup yields CDR1 GTSNPN and CDR2 SVGIG (reference sequence). In DNA, the CDR3 is TGTGCCTGGAGCGCCAGCTCTGGAAACACCATATATTTT. It codes for CAWSASSGNTIYF. The full variable domain, completed using reference TRBV30 and TRBJ1-3, is SQTIHQWPATLVQPVGSPLSLECTVEGTSNPNLYWYRQAAGRGLQLLFYSVGIGQISSEVPQNLSASRPQDRQFILSSKKLLLSDSGFYLCAWSASSGNTIYFGEGSWLTVV.

The chain joins TRBV6-4 to TRBJ2-5; D might be TRBD2 (6 bases). Germline CDR1 and CDR2: MRHNA and SNTAGT. V was trimmed by 5 bases and J by 0 bases, leaving 13 bases between them. The CDR3 is made up of 15 amino acids. The chain's CDR3 is CASSFGTLHQETQYF. CDR3 DNA: TGTGCCAGCAGTTTCGGGACTCTACACCAAGAGACCCAGTACTTC.

The V and J genes are TRBV19 and TRBJ1-4, with a possible D match to TRBD1 (6 bases). The CDR3 is made up of 15 amino acids. The ends were cut back, 6 bases at V and 5 bases at J, with 16 bases in the middle. In germline, CDR1 is LNHDA, CDR2 SQIVND (reference sequence). The CDR3 DNA is TGTGCCAGTAGAGAACGGACAGACCCAAATGAAAAACTGTTTTTT. This translates into CASRERTDPNEKLFF. The complete variable domain, with remaining parts taken from reference TRBV19 and TRBJ1-4, reads DGGITQSPKYLFRKEGQNVTLSCEQNLNHDAMYWYRQDPGQGLRLIYYSQIVNDFQKGDIAEGYSVSREKKESFPLTVTSAQKNPTAFYLCASRERTDPNEKLFFGSGTQLSVL.

The chain combines TRBV6-5 with TRBJ1-1, with a weak D call TRBD1 (6 bases). This CDR3 has 15 amino acids. Germline V gene lookup returns CDR1 MNHEY and CDR2 SVGAGI. V lost 6 bases to trimming and J lost 3 bases, with 17 bases between them. The CDR3 DNA reads TGTGCCAGCAGGGATGCGACAGGTGGGTACACTGAAGCTTTCTTT. Its translation: CASRDATGGYTEAFF.